Below, one TCR beta chain is given with its context. Antigen: not known. The data were produced by immunoSEQ multiplex PCR, yet TCRdb's version contains in-frame clones alone and is incomplete. The sample holds fewer than 150,000 clones, 90% seen once. V dropped 3 bases and J dropped 2 bases, with 25 bases sitting between them. The CDR3 extends over 19 amino acids. Looked up from germline, CDR1 is SEHNR and CDR2 is FQNEAQ (reference sequence). These data originate in a study of T cell responses to AZD1222 COVID-19 vaccine. Study-wide points: Researchers took repertoire samples only after the peak T cell response had come. Seropositivity was recorded at baseline in only a handful of AZD1222 recipients. Dominant at 160-218 and 743-854, vaccine-associated CD4 TCRs also spanned spike.

The sequence was collected from an adult in good health. The V call is TRBV7-9, the J call TRBJ1-1, with D perhaps matching TRBD1 (6 bases). Sequenced material: peripheral blood, taken on day 0 of AZD1222 vaccination. The CDR3 protein is CASSFWTTPTGTKNTEAFF. Here the CDR3 DNA reads TGTGCCAGCAGCTTTTGGACCACCCCCACAGGGACAAAAAACACTGAAGCTTTCTTT.